The rows below give T cell receptor beta chains drawn from one sample of a study of shared clonotypes between healthy human individuals. Some clones are missing from TCRdb's copy, which holds only in-frame ones; the method was immunoSEQ multiplex PCR. This sample carries approximately 2,200,000 clones, about 93% of them seen once, and the ten largest clones take approximately 1.7%. Input material: naive CD8+ T cells from PBMCs. These receptors were obtained from a young man in good health. Some clones in this sample may be carry-over from other donors' samples. CDR3s include the opening cysteine and the closing phenylalanine or tryptophan. The order of the fields is clone size, J gene, V gene, D gene, CDR3 DNA, CDR3 protein. A D gene is named only where the DNA matches it firmly. Size values are once, few and many counts, or a class for expanded clones, and some rows have none.

clone size: NA
J gene: TRBJ2-5
V gene: TRBV25-1
D gene: NA
CDR3 DNA: TGTGCCAGCAGTGAATGGGTCAGGTACAGCCCTCAAGAGACCCAGTACTTC
CDR3 protein: CASSEWVRYSPQETQYF

clone size: NA
J gene: TRBJ1-1
V gene: TRBV7-2
D gene: NA
CDR3 DNA: TGTGCCAGCAGCCACCCGAGGGGGAGGGACACTGAAGCTTTCTTT
CDR3 protein: CASSHPRGRDTEAFF

clone size: NA
J gene: TRBJ1-5
V gene: TRBV10-3
D gene: TRBD1
CDR3 DNA: TGTGCCACTGGACAGGGTATAGGCAATCAGCCCCAGCATTTT
CDR3 protein: CATGQGIGNQPQHF

clone size: NA
J gene: TRBJ1-2
V gene: TRBV12-2
D gene: NA
CDR3 DNA: TGTGCAAGTCGCTTAGCGCCTTGCGGGGGCCGCAACTATGGCTACACCTTC
CDR3 protein: CASRLAPCGGRNYGYTF

clone size: NA
J gene: TRBJ1-5
V gene: TRBV2
D gene: TRBD1
CDR3 DNA: TGTGCCAGCAGGGCGCCGGGACAGGGGGCCTATCAGCCCCAGCATTTT
CDR3 protein: CASRAPGQGAYQPQHF

clone size: NA
J gene: TRBJ2-5
V gene: TRBV9
D gene: TRBD2
CDR3 DNA: TGTGCCAGCAGCGTAGGGGGACTAGCAGACCAAGAGACCCAGTACTTC
CDR3 protein: CASSVGGLADQETQYF

clone size: NA
J gene: TRBJ2-7
V gene: TRBV19
D gene: NA
CDR3 DNA: TGTGCCAGTAGTATAAGGGGGACCTACGAGCAGTACTTC
CDR3 protein: CASSIRGTYEQYF

clone size: NA
J gene: TRBJ2-7
V gene: TRBV27
D gene: NA
CDR3 DNA: TGTGCCAGCAGTCCGACAACACGTTACGAGCAGTACTTC
CDR3 protein: CASSPTTRYEQYF

clone size: few
J gene: TRBJ2-5
V gene: TRBV28
D gene: NA
CDR3 DNA: TGTGCCAGCAGTCGCCGGGAATCAGAGACCCAGTACTTC
CDR3 protein: CASSRRESETQYF

clone size: NA
J gene: TRBJ2-5
V gene: TRBV6-1
D gene: NA
CDR3 DNA: TGTGCCAGCAGTGAAGAAGGGAGAGGGGGAAGGGAGACCCAGTACTTC
CDR3 protein: CASSEEGRGGRETQYF

clone size: NA
J gene: TRBJ2-3
V gene: TRBV7-8
D gene: NA
CDR3 DNA: TGTGCCAGCAGCTTAGAGGCCGACGGGGTGGGGGCAGATACGCAGTATTTT
CDR3 protein: CASSLEADGVGADTQYF

clone size: NA
J gene: TRBJ1-3
V gene: TRBV25-1
D gene: NA
CDR3 DNA: TGTGCCAGCAGTGAACCGTCCGGCTCTGGAAACACCATATATTTT
CDR3 protein: CASSEPSGSGNTIYF

clone size: NA
J gene: TRBJ1-5
V gene: TRBV4-1
D gene: NA
CDR3 DNA: TGCGCCAGCAGCCAAGACTACACAAATCAGCCCCAGCATTTT
CDR3 protein: CASSQDYTNQPQHF

clone size: NA
J gene: TRBJ2-5
V gene: TRBV5-1
D gene: TRBD2
CDR3 DNA: TGCGCCAGCAGCATACCCCTAGCGGGCCAAGAGACCCAGTACTTC
CDR3 protein: CASSIPLAGQETQYF

clone size: once
J gene: TRBJ2-1
V gene: TRBV7-6
D gene: NA
CDR3 DNA: TGTGCCAGCAGCCCCGAGGGTCTGGAGCAGTTCTTC
CDR3 protein: CASSPEGLEQFF

clone size: NA
J gene: TRBJ2-7
V gene: TRBV5-1
D gene: NA
CDR3 DNA: TGCGCCAGCAGCTTGGAGAGTACAGGGACGTCCTACGAGCAGTACTTC
CDR3 protein: CASSLESTGTSYEQYF

clone size: NA
J gene: TRBJ2-1
V gene: TRBV29-1
D gene: TRBD1
CDR3 DNA: TGCAGCGTTGGGGGGAGAACTGGGGACAGGGTAGGCAATGAGCAGTTCTTC
CDR3 protein: CSVGGRTGDRVGNEQFF

clone size: once
J gene: TRBJ2-2
V gene: TRBV27
D gene: NA
CDR3 DNA: TGTGCCAGCAGTTTGACGGGGGCCGGGGAGCTGTTTTTT
CDR3 protein: CASSLTGAGELFF

clone size: NA
J gene: TRBJ2-7
V gene: TRBV18
D gene: NA
CDR3 DNA: TGTGCCAGCTCACCAACCCTGGTAGTGGAGGACGAGCAGTACTTC
CDR3 protein: CASSPTLVVEDEQYF

clone size: NA
J gene: TRBJ2-2
V gene: TRBV18
D gene: NA
CDR3 DNA: TGTGCCAGCTCACACCCGGGACTCCAGAACACCGGGGAGCTGTTTTTT
CDR3 protein: CASSHPGLQNTGELFF

clone size: NA
J gene: TRBJ1-1
V gene: TRBV6-5
D gene: NA
CDR3 DNA: TGTGCCAGCAGTTCCGGTGTGATGACTGAAGCTTTCTTT
CDR3 protein: CASSSGVMTEAFF

clone size: NA
J gene: TRBJ2-7
V gene: TRBV27
D gene: NA
CDR3 DNA: TGTGCCAGCAGTTTCGGGACCACCTACGAGCAGTACTTC
CDR3 protein: CASSFGTTYEQYF

clone size: NA
J gene: TRBJ2-3
V gene: TRBV27
D gene: TRBD2
CDR3 DNA: TGTGCCAGCAGTCCCCTGGGAGCGGGCGGGGGAGATACGCAGTATTTT
CDR3 protein: CASSPLGAGGGDTQYF

clone size: NA
J gene: TRBJ1-5
V gene: TRBV28
D gene: NA
CDR3 DNA: TGTGCCAGCAGTACCATGACAGTTCGTTGGGGCAACGGGCCCCAGCATTTT
CDR3 protein: CASSTMTVRWGNGPQHF

clone size: NA
J gene: TRBJ1-1
V gene: TRBV20-1
D gene: NA
CDR3 DNA: TGCAGTGCTAGGGATGGGGCTGAAGCTTTCTTT
CDR3 protein: CSARDGAEAFF

clone size: NA
J gene: TRBJ2-1
V gene: TRBV29-1
D gene: NA
CDR3 DNA: TGCAGCGTGTCCCGGGGCAATGAGCAGTTCTTC
CDR3 protein: CSVSRGNEQFF

clone size: NA
J gene: TRBJ1-1
V gene: TRBV13
D gene: NA
CDR3 DNA: TGTGCCAGCAGCTCGAGGACAGCTGAAGCTTTCTTT
CDR3 protein: CASSSRTAEAFF